The rows below give T cell receptor beta chains drawn from one sample of a study of technical replicates of blood from a few donors. The table came from immunoSEQ multiplex PCR; TCRdb's copy has only in-frame clones and leaves some out. The sample has tens of thousands of clones, 95% to 96% seen once. The specimen was T cells isolated from PBMCs. These receptors came from a human donor in good health. Both conserved end residues are part of each CDR3. Fields, in order: J gene, clone size, D gene, V gene, CDR3 DNA, CDR3 protein. A D gene is named only where the DNA matches it firmly. Not every row has a clone size; where given, it reads once, few, many or a size class.

TRBJ2-2	NA	TRBD2	TRBV5-1	TGCGCCAGCAGCCCACAGCGGGGGCTATACACCGGGGAGCTGTTTTTT	CASSPQRGLYTGELFF
TRBJ2-7	NA	TRBD2	TRBV7-9	TGTGCCAGCAGCTTCGCGGGGGGCGACGAGCAGTACTTC	CASSFAGGDEQYF
TRBJ1-2	few	TRBD1	TRBV2	TGTGCCAGCACCCCGGGACAGGGGAGGGGGTATGGCTACACCTTC	CASTPGQGRGYGYTF
TRBJ2-3	once	NA	TRBV5-1	TGCGCCAGCAGCCCTGAGGCGGCGGGAAGCACAGATACGCAGTATTTT	CASSPEAAGSTDTQYF
TRBJ1-4	NA	NA	TRBV5-6	TGTGCCAGCAGCTTGGCGGACAGCCCCCCCAGCCTGTTTTTT	CASSLADSPPSLFF
TRBJ2-7	NA	TRBD2	TRBV2	TGTGCCAGCAGTGAAAAGCGAAGCGGGGGTTACGAGCAGTACTTC	CASSEKRSGGYEQYF
TRBJ1-5	NA	NA	TRBV5-1	TGCGCCAGCAGCTTGGTTACAGGACGCAATCAGCCCCAGCATTTT	CASSLVTGRNQPQHF
TRBJ1-1	NA	NA	TRBV2	TGTGCCAGCATAACTCAGGGGCTGAACACTGAAGCTTTCTTT	CASITQGLNTEAFF
TRBJ2-7	NA	TRBD1	TRBV19	TGTGCCAGTATGGGACAGATTGGCTACGAGCAGTACTTC	CASMGQIGYEQYF
TRBJ1-1	NA	NA	TRBV7-2	TGTGCCAGCAGCTTATCTCCTCCGACTGAAGCTTTCTTT	CASSLSPPTEAFF
TRBJ1-2	NA	TRBD1	TRBV18	TGTGCCAGCTCACCGGGACAGACTAACTATGGCTACACCTTC	CASSPGQTNYGYTF
TRBJ2-6	NA	TRBD1	TRBV29-1	TGCAGCGTTGAAGTGGGACAGCTTGCTTCTGGGGCCAACGTCCTGACTTTC	CSVEVGQLASGANVLTF
TRBJ1-5	NA	NA	TRBV6-1	TGTGCCAGCAGCCCGGTCGGGGGGAGCAATCAGCCCCAGCATTTT	CASSPVGGSNQPQHF
TRBJ2-1	NA	NA	TRBV5-6	TGTGCCAGCAGCCGGGACAATGAGCAGTTCTTC	CASSRDNEQFF
TRBJ2-2	once	NA	TRBV6-5	TGTGCCAGCAGTTTATCTGGTCTGCGCGGGGAGCTGTTTTTT	CASSLSGLRGELFF
TRBJ1-3	NA	NA	TRBV9	TGTGCCAGCAGCGTAGTACCCTCACAGGTCTCTGGAAACACCATATATTTT	CASSVVPSQVSGNTIYF
TRBJ1-4	NA	TRBD1	TRBV13	TGTGCCAGCAGCTTAGCGGGACAGCTCAATGAAAAACTGTTTTTT	CASSLAGQLNEKLFF
TRBJ1-1	NA	NA	TRBV7-9	TGTGCCAGCAGCTTACAGGGGCCGAGCACTGAAGCTTTCTTT	CASSLQGPSTEAFF
TRBJ2-2	NA	NA	TRBV4-2	TGTGCCAGCAGCCAAGTTGTAGCGAACACCGGGGAGCTGTTTTTT	CASSQVVANTGELFF
TRBJ2-7	NA	TRBD2	TRBV11-2	TGTGCCAGCAGCTTAATTGGGACTAACTCCTACGAGCAGTACTTC	CASSLIGTNSYEQYF
TRBJ2-5	NA	NA	TRBV4-2	TGTGCCAGCAGTCTCTCAGAGACCCAGTACTTC	CASSLSETQYF
TRBJ2-2	NA	TRBD2	TRBV7-9	TGTGCCAGCAGCTCCGATAGCGGGGAGAACACCGGGGAGCTGTTTTTT	CASSSDSGENTGELFF
TRBJ2-5	NA	NA	TRBV7-3	TGTGCCAGCAGCTTAACTGGACAGATGGATTCGCAGTACTTC	CASSLTGQMDSQYF
TRBJ2-7	NA	NA	TRBV20-1	TGCAGTGTTAAGGACAGCTACGAGCAGTACTTC	CSVKDSYEQYF
TRBJ2-2	NA	NA	TRBV18	TGTGCCAGCTCACCATCTACTAGCCCGAACCCCATGAACACCGGGGAGCTGTTTTTT	CASSPSTSPNPMNTGELFF
TRBJ2-1	NA	NA	TRBV28	TGTGCCAGCAGTCCGTACAATGAGCAGTTCTTC	CASSPYNEQFF
TRBJ2-7	NA	NA	TRBV5-6	TGTGCCAGCAGCCGACGCCCCGGGGAGCAGTACTTC	CASSRRPGEQYF
TRBJ1-6	NA	NA	TRBV9	TGTGCCAGCAGCCAGGCAGGGTTCGGTTCACCCCTCCACTTT	CASSQAGFGSPLHF
TRBJ1-6	NA	TRBD1	TRBV5-8	TGTGCCAGCAGCCTGGGACAGATGAATTCACCCCTCCACTTT	CASSLGQMNSPLHF
TRBJ2-7	NA	NA	TRBV27	TGTGCCAGCAGTTCTTTTGGACAGCCTCCCTACGAGCAGTACTTC	CASSSFGQPPYEQYF
TRBJ1-1	NA	TRBD1	TRBV19	TGTGCCAGTGCCCTCATCGACAGGGCGAACACTGAAGCTTTCTTT	CASALIDRANTEAFF
TRBJ1-1	NA	TRBD1	TRBV2	TGTGCCAGCAGTGACCGGGACAGGAGGAACACTGAAGCTTTCTTT	CASSDRDRRNTEAFF
TRBJ2-3	NA	TRBD1	TRBV5-4	TGTGCCAGCAGCTTACGGCCGGGACAGGGCTCCGATACGCAGTATTTT	CASSLRPGQGSDTQYF
TRBJ2-3	NA	NA	TRBV28	TGTGCCAGCAGTTTCAGTCAGGGAAGAGATACGCAGTATTTT	CASSFSQGRDTQYF
TRBJ1-2	NA	NA	TRBV27	TGTGCCAGCGGAAGCTACAGGGACGGCTACACCTTC	CASGSYRDGYTF
TRBJ2-1	NA	TRBD2	TRBV4-2	TGTGCCAGCAGCCAAGGACTAGCGGGACCTTACAATGAGCAGTTCTTC	CASSQGLAGPYNEQFF
TRBJ1-2	NA	TRBD1	TRBV29-1	TGCAGCGGTATCCTGACAGGGGACTATGGCTACACCTTC	CSGILTGDYGYTF
TRBJ1-5	NA	NA	TRBV19	TGTGCCAGTTCCTTAGATTTCCAGCCCCAGCATTTT	CASSLDFQPQHF
TRBJ2-7	NA	NA	TRBV6-1	TGTGCCAGCAGTTCCAGCGGTACCTACGAGCAGTACTTC	CASSSSGTYEQYF
TRBJ1-5	NA	TRBD1	TRBV5-1	TGCGCCAGCAGCTGGGGGACAGGGAGCGGCCAGCCCCAGCATTTT	CASSWGTGSGQPQHF
TRBJ2-7	NA	NA	TRBV18	TGTGCCAGCTCACCACCGCAAGCCCCAGGATCTGGCGAGCAGTACTTC	CASSPPQAPGSGEQYF
TRBJ2-7	once	TRBD1	TRBV27	TGTGCCAGCAGTTTATCAACAGGGGGCTACGAGCAGTACTTC	CASSLSTGGYEQYF
TRBJ2-1	NA	TRBD2	TRBV29-1	TGCAGCGTTGAAGATGCGGGAGGGCCGGAGGAGCAGTTCTTC	CSVEDAGGPEEQFF
TRBJ1-1	NA	NA	TRBV6-5	TGTGCCAGCAGTTCGACAGCTTTGAACACTGAAGCTTTCTTT	CASSSTALNTEAFF
TRBJ2-5	NA	TRBD2	TRBV9	TGTGCCAGCAGCGGATACGGGGGGGGAGGAGAGACCCAGTACTTC	CASSGYGGGGETQYF
TRBJ1-1	NA	NA	TRBV25-1	TGTGCCAGCAGTGAATATGCGAGCTGGGCGGGGAACACTGAAGCTTTCTTT	CASSEYASWAGNTEAFF
TRBJ2-2	NA	TRBD2	TRBV7-3	TGTGCCAGCAGCTTAAGTATTAGCGGGGGGCCCACCGGGGAGCTGTTTTTT	CASSLSISGGPTGELFF
TRBJ2-7	NA	TRBD1	TRBV5-6	TGTGCCAGCAGCTCGGGGACAGCAAGCTCCTACGAGCAGTACTTC	CASSSGTASSYEQYF
TRBJ2-7	NA	TRBD2	TRBV4-1	TGCGCCAGCAGCCACCGACTAGCGGGAGGGCCTGGCTCCTACGAGCAGTACTTC	CASSHRLAGGPGSYEQYF
TRBJ1-2	NA	NA	TRBV6-5	TGTGCCAGCAGTTACAATAAAGGCAGGAACGATGGCTACACCTTC	CASSYNKGRNDGYTF
TRBJ1-2	NA	NA	TRBV6-6	TGTGCCAGCAGTTACACCCAGACGAGGAGGGACGGCTACACCTTC	CASSYTQTRRDGYTF
TRBJ2-7	NA	TRBD2	TRBV27	TGTGCCAGCAGTTCTATCCCCCCTATGCGGGGGTTGGGGGACGAGCAGTACTTC	CASSSIPPMRGLGDEQYF
TRBJ1-4	NA	TRBD1	TRBV10-3	TGTGCCACCCGCGATCGGGACAGTCACACAACTAATGAAAAACTGTTTTTT	CATRDRDSHTTNEKLFF
TRBJ1-2	NA	NA	TRBV14	TGTGCCAGCAGCCAAAATAGGGGCTTCTATGGCTACACCTTC	CASSQNRGFYGYTF
TRBJ1-3	NA	NA	TRBV7-3	TGTGCCAGCAGCCAGGGTTATGGAAACACCATATATTTT	CASSQGYGNTIYF
TRBJ1-3	NA	TRBD1	TRBV15	TGTGCCACCAGCGGCGACAGGGGTGCTGGAAACACCATATATTTT	CATSGDRGAGNTIYF